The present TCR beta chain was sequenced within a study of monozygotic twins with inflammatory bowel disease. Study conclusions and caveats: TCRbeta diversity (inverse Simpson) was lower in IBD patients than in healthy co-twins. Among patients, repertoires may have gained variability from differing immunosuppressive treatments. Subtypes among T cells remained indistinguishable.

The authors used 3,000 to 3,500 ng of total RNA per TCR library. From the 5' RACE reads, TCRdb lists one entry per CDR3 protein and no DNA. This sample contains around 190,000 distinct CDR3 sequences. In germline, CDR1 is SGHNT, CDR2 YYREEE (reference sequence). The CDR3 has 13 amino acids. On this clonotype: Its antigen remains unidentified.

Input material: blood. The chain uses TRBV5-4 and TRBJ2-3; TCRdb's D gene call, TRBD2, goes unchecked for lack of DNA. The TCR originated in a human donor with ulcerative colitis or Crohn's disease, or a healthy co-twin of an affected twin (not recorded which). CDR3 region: CANHRDLEDTQYF.